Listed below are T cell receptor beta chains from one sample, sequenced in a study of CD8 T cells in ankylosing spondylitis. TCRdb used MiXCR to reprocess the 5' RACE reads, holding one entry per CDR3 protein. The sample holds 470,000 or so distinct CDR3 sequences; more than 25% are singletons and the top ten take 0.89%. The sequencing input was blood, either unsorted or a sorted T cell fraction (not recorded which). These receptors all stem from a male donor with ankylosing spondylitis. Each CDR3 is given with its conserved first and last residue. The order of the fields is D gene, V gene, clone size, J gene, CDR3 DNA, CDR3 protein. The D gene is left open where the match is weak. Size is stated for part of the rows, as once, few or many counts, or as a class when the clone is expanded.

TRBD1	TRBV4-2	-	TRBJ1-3	TGTGCCAGCAGCCAACCCGGGACAGGGGGGAACACCATATATTTT	CASSQPGTGGNTIYF
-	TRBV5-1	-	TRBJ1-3	TGCGCCAGCAGCTTGGATTGCTCTGGAAACACCATATATTTT	CASSLDCSGNTIYF
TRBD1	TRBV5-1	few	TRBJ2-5	TGCGCCAGCAGCCCCCGGGACAGGGGGCATGAGACCCAGTACTTC	CASSPRDRGHETQYF
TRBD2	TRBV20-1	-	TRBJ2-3	TGCAGTGCTAGACGGGAGGGAGGTACAGATACGCAGTATTTT	CSARREGGTDTQYF
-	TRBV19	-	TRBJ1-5	TGTGCCAGTAGTTTTCAGGGGCAGGGGAATCAGCCCCAGCATTTT	CASSFQGQGNQPQHF
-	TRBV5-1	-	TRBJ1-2	TGCGCCAGCAGCTTGGAGGGCGGGGTCGGTGGCTACACCTTC	CASSLEGGVGGYTF
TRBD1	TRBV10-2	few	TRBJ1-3	TGCGCCAGCAGTGACGGGACAGGGAATGGAAACACCATATATTTT	CASSDGTGNGNTIYF
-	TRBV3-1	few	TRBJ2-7	TGTGCCAGCAGCCAGTGGAAGGTCGACTCCTACGAGCAGTACTTC	CASSQWKVDSYEQYF
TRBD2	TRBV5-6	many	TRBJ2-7	TGTGCCAGCAGCTTTACTAGCGGGGTGAGAAGAGAGCAGTACTTC	CASSFTSGVRREQYF
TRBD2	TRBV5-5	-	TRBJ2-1	TGTGCCAGCAGCTTTGGGGGTAGCGGGGCCTACAATGAGCAGTTCTTC	CASSFGGSGAYNEQFF
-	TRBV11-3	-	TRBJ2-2	TGTGCCAGCAGCTCCCTCGGGGGGAACACCGGGGAGCTGTTTTTT	CASSSLGGNTGELFF
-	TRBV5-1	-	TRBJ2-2	TGCGCCAGCAGCACCACAGGCGGGGAGCTGTTTTTT	CASSTTGGELFF
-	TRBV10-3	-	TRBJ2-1	TGTGCCATCAGTGAGTCGAGCGGGTCCTACAATGAGCAGTTCTTC	CAISESSGSYNEQFF
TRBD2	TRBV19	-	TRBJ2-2	TGTGCCAGTAACGCCGGGACTAGCTTCCCCGGGGAGCTGTTTTTT	CASNAGTSFPGELFF
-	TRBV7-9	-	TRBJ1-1	TGTGCCAGCAGCGCACAGGAGAACACTGAAGCTTTCTTT	CASSAQENTEAFF
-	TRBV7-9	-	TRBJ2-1	TGTGCCAGCAGCTTAGAGCTCGACTCGGCCTCGATCTTC	CASSLELDSASIF
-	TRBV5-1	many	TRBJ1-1	TGCGCCAGCAGCCCCACAGGGTGGAGGCCCATGAACACTGAAGCTTTCTTT	CASSPTGWRPMNTEAFF
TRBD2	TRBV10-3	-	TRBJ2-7	TGTGCCATCAGCACTAGCGGGAGTGCCTACGAGCAGTACTTC	CAISTSGSAYEQYF
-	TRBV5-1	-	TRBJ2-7	TGCGCCAGCAGCTCCCCCTACGGCGAGCAGTACTTC	CASSSPYGEQYF
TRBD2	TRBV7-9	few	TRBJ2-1	TGTGCCAGCAGCTTATTTGGCGGGGGGTACAATGAGCAGTTCTTC	CASSLFGGGYNEQFF
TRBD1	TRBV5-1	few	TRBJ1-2	TGCGCCAGCAGCACTCGACAGGGGGAAGGCTACACCTTC	CASSTRQGEGYTF
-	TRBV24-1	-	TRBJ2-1	TGTGCCACCTGCCCGGGGACTTCCTACAATGAGCAGTTCTTC	CATCPGTSYNEQFF
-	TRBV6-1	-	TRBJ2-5	TGTGCCAGCAGTGAAGGCGCGGGTTTGGAGACCCAGTACTTC	CASSEGAGLETQYF
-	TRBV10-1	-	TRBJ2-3	TGCGCCAGCAGTGAATATACTAGCACAGATACGCAGTATTTT	CASSEYTSTDTQYF
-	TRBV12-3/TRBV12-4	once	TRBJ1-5	TGTGCCAGCAGTTTCGGAGGGCTTGATCAGCCCCAGCATTTT	CASSFGGLDQPQHF
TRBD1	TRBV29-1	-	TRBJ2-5	TGCAGCGTTGCTGGGACAGGGGGACCCCAAGAGACCCAGTACTTC	CSVAGTGGPQETQYF
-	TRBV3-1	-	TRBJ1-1	TGTGCCAGCAGCCAAGCGGGGGGCGGCACTGAAGCTTTCTTT	CASSQAGGGTEAFF
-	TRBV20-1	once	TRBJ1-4	TGCAGTGCTGTTGACACCGGACATGAAAAACTGTTTTTT	CSAVDTGHEKLFF
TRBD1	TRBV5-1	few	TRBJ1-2	TGCGCCAGCAGCTTGGTGGAGGGGGCGCAATATGGCTACACCTTC	CASSLVEGAQYGYTF
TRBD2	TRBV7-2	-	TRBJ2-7	TGTGCCAGCAGCTTAGCTAGCGGGAGAGAATACGAGCAGTACTTC	CASSLASGREYEQYF
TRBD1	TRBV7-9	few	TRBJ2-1	TGTGCCAGCAGCTCACGGGACAGACACAATGAGCAGTTCTTC	CASSSRDRHNEQFF
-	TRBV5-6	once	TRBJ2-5	TGTGCCAGCAGCCTGGGGGCTATTGAGACCCAGTACTTC	CASSLGAIETQYF
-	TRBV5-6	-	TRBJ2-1	TGTGCCAGCAGCACCTGGCCGGCAGCCTACAATGAGCAGTTCTTC	CASSTWPAAYNEQFF
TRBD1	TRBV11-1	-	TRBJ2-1	TGTGCCAGCAGCTCCACCGGGACAGGGGGCCGGAGCTCCTACAATGAGCAGTTCTTC	CASSSTGTGGRSSYNEQFF
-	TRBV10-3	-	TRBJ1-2	TGTGCCATCAGTGAAGAAGACCCCTATGGCTACACCTTC	CAISEEDPYGYTF
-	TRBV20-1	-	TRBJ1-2	TGCAGTGCGAAATCGGACAGTAACTATGGCTACACCTTC	CSAKSDSNYGYTF
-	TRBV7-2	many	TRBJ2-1	TGTGCCAGCAGCTTAGTTGAGCAGTTCTTC	CASSLVEQFF